These 8 T cell receptor beta chains came from one sample sequenced in a study of technical replicates of blood from a handful of donors. Measured with immunoSEQ multiplex PCR; TCRdb has only the in-frame clones, and not every one. The table has about 17,000 clones, about 79% seen once. The material sequenced was PBMCs. These receptors were taken from a human donor in good health. Some clones in this sample may be carry-over from other donors' samples.

This chain connects TRBV2 to TRBJ2-7; TRBD1 agrees at 9 bases. The CDR3 consists of 16 residues. V lost 6 bases to trimming and J lost 6 bases; unmatched junction nucleotides: 15. Per germline, CDR1 SNHLY and CDR2 FYNNEI. The DNA of the CDR3 is TGTGCCAGCAGCGTACTAGGACAGGGGACCCACGGCGAGCAGTACTTC. As protein: CASSVLGQGTHGEQYF.

This rearrangement joins TRBV5-5 to TRBJ1-1; D possibly corresponds to TRBD1 (5 bases). The CDR3 has 14 amino acids. The germline CDR1 and CDR2 sequences are SGHKS and YYEKEE (reference sequence). The V and J ends lost 1 base and 5 bases respectively, with 12 bases between them. The CDR3 DNA reads as TGTGCCAGCAGCTTGTTGGGGGGTGAAACTGAAGCTTTCTTT. It codes for CASSLLGGETEAFF.

This chain links TRBV7-8 with TRBJ2-2; D is unclear. Germline values: CDR1 SGHVS, CDR2 FQNEAQ. This CDR3 contains 13 residues. V dropped 2 bases and J dropped 7 bases, with 8 bases sitting between them. CDR3 loop: CASSLKGGGELFF. The CDR3 DNA sequence: TGTGCCAGCAGCTTAAAAGGCGGCGGGGAGCTGTTTTTT.

The V call is TRBV7-9, the J call TRBJ2-1; TRBD1 matches 7 bases. The V and J ends lost 2 bases and 5 bases, in that order; junction bases with no gene match: 6. Germline V gives CDR1 SEHNR, CDR2 FQNEAQ (reference sequence). There are 15 residues in the CDR3. CDR3 sequence reads: CASSLRGTEHNEQFF. The CDR3 DNA sequence: TGTGCCAGCAGCTTAAGAGGGACAGAACACAATGAGCAGTTCTTC.

This chain links TRBV27 with TRBJ2-1, with 7 positions matching TRBD1. This CDR3 contains 14 residues. The germline V gene encodes CDR1 MNHEY and CDR2 SMNVEV (reference sequence). J was trimmed by 3 bases and V by 8 bases; bases with no gene match: 7. CDR3 region: CASVRQGRYNEQFF. The DNA for the CDR3 is TGTGCCAGCGTTAGACAGGGACGCTACAATGAGCAGTTCTTC.

DNA of the CDR3: TGTGCCAGCAGCGTAGTGATCGGGGGGGCCAAGAATGAGCAGTTCTTC. As protein: CASSVVIGGAKNEQFF. The chain combines TRBV9 with TRBJ2-1; 8 nucleotides align to TRBD2. Trimming removed 0 bases from V and 7 bases from J; junction bases left unmatched: 9. Per germline, CDR1 SGDLS and CDR2 YYNGEE. The CDR3 loop spans 16 amino acids.

The chain recombines TRBV7-8 with TRBJ2-5; D is possibly TRBD1 (6 bases). V was trimmed by 1 base and J by 5 bases, leaving 11 bases between them. Germline values: CDR1 SGHVS, CDR2 FQNEAQ. The CDR3 sequence is 14 residues long. The CDR3 sequence: CASSLGGRPETQYF. The CDR3 DNA reads as TGTGCCAGCAGCTTAGGGGGGCGGCCCGAGACCCAGTACTTC.

V usage is TRBV15 and J usage is TRBJ2-2; D not certain. V shed 1 base and J shed 6 bases, with 6 bases lying between them. The CDR3 is made up of 13 amino acids. Germline lookup yields CDR1 LNHNV and CDR2 YYDKDF (reference sequence). The CDR3 loop is CATSRGGAGELFF. CDR3 DNA: TGTGCCACCAGCAGAGGAGGCGCCGGGGAGCTGTTTTTT.